This TCR beta chain was sequenced in a study of CD8+ T cells in alopecia areata. Whole-study context: The SALT score measured affected scalp surface percentage in treated patients. Study-level results: Tofacitinib significantly brought down scalp clonality and expanded CD8+ clones among top 100.

Treatment noted: oral pan-JAK inhibitor, 5-10 mg twice daily. Patients with alopecia areata provided lesional scalp punch biopsies as well as peripheral blood. PBMCs served as the source from which CD4+ and CD8+ T cells were sorted. As for this clone: Its specificity is not known.

The sequencing template was cDNA reverse transcribed from extracted RNA. Using immunoSEQ multiplex PCR, the repertoire was profiled, and TCRdb retains in-frame clones only, with some absent. The sample yields 200,000 to 250,000 clones, 55% to 70% seen once. Germline lookup yields CDR1 MNHEY and CDR2 SMNVEV (reference sequence). The CDR3 extends over 16 amino acids. The V end lost 7 bases, the J end lost 7 bases, and 22 bases lay between the germline ends. This clonotype was obtained from a human donor with alopecia areata. This sequence joins TRBV27 and TRBJ2-2; perhaps TRBD1 as D (6 bases). Sequenced here: CD4+ T cells sorted from blood, sampled at week 4, from a patient treated with tofacitinib. The CDR3 sequence: CASNDAGVRSRGELFF. The DNA of the CDR3 is TGTGCCAGCAACGATGCAGGGGTGCGGTCCCGCGGGGAGCTGTTTTTT.